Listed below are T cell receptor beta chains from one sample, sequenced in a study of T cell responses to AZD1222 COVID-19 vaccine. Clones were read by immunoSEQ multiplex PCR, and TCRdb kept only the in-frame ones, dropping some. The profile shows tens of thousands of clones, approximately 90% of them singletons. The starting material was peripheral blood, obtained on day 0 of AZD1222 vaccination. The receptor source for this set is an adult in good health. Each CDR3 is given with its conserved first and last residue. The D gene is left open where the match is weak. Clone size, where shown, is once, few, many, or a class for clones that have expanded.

DNA: TGTGCCAGCAGCTCATTTAGGGACACTGAAGCTTTCTTT
CDR3: CASSSFRDTEAFF
D: .
V: TRBV5-6
size: .
J: TRBJ1-1

DNA: TGTGCCATCAGCAGTAGCGCAGATACGCAGTATTTT
CDR3: CAISSSADTQYF
D: .
V: TRBV10-3
size: once
J: TRBJ2-3

DNA: TGTGCCAGCAGCGCCTGGGACAGGGATGACACCATATATTTT
CDR3: CASSAWDRDDTIYF
D: TRBD1
V: TRBV7-9
size: .
J: TRBJ1-3

DNA: TGCGCCAGCAGCTATAGCGGGGGGAACACCGGGGAGCTGTTTTTT
CDR3: CASSYSGGNTGELFF
D: TRBD2
V: TRBV4-1
size: once
J: TRBJ2-2

DNA: TGTGCCAGCAGCTTGGCAGGGGACCACACTGAAGCTTTCTTT
CDR3: CASSLAGDHTEAFF
D: .
V: TRBV5-4
size: .
J: TRBJ1-1

DNA: TGTGCCAGCTGGGGGGGGGTATTCACTGAAGCTTTCTTT
CDR3: CASWGGVFTEAFF
D: .
V: TRBV4-2
size: .
J: TRBJ1-1

DNA: TGTGCCAGCAGCCCGGTGACAGGTCAAACACCCCTCCACTTT
CDR3: CASSPVTGQTPLHF
D: .
V: TRBV5-4
size: .
J: TRBJ1-6

DNA: TGTGCCAGCTCAGGTCAGGGAGACGGCTACACCTTC
CDR3: CASSGQGDGYTF
D: .
V: TRBV18
size: .
J: TRBJ1-2

DNA: TGTGCCAGCAGCTCGGGACTAGCGGGGGGGTTTTATGAGCAGTTCTTC
CDR3: CASSSGLAGGFYEQFF
D: TRBD2
V: TRBV7-9
size: once
J: TRBJ2-1

DNA: TGTGCCAGCAGCTTAGGGCAGGGGACCTATGGCTACACCTTC
CDR3: CASSLGQGTYGYTF
D: .
V: TRBV7-9
size: .
J: TRBJ1-2

DNA: TGTGCCAGCTCACCGCAATCGGGGCAGACTGAAGCTTTCTTT
CDR3: CASSPQSGQTEAFF
D: .
V: TRBV18
size: .
J: TRBJ1-1

DNA: TGCGCCAGCACAGATAGCAATCAGCCCCAGCATTTT
CDR3: CASTDSNQPQHF
D: .
V: TRBV10-2
size: .
J: TRBJ1-5

DNA: TGTGCCAGCTCGTATAGGAGCGGGGGGTATGATGAGCAGTTCTTC
CDR3: CASSYRSGGYDEQFF
D: TRBD2
V: TRBV6-4
size: .
J: TRBJ2-1

DNA: TGTGCCAGCAGCTCCTTCGAGTGGACGGGGGCTACCTACGAGCAGTACTTC
CDR3: CASSSFEWTGATYEQYF
D: .
V: TRBV7-3
size: .
J: TRBJ2-7

DNA: TGTGCCAGTAGTTCCCTACAGGAATCACCCCTCCACTTT
CDR3: CASSSLQESPLHF
D: .
V: TRBV19
size: .
J: TRBJ1-6

DNA: TGTGCCAGCAGCCAGGGGGTTTACTATGGCTACACCTTC
CDR3: CASSQGVYYGYTF
D: TRBD1
V: TRBV12-3/TRBV12-4
size: .
J: TRBJ1-2

DNA: TGTGCCTGGAGTGTAGGGACTAGCGTGGGAGAGACCCAGTACTTC
CDR3: CAWSVGTSVGETQYF
D: TRBD2
V: TRBV30
size: once
J: TRBJ2-5

DNA: TGTGCCAGCAGCGGGGAGACAGGGGGCTCCTACAATGAGCAGTTCTTC
CDR3: CASSGETGGSYNEQFF
D: TRBD1
V: TRBV5-5
size: .
J: TRBJ2-1